This record covers a single T cell receptor (beta chain). Profiling relied on immunoSEQ multiplex PCR, and the TCRdb table lists in-frame clones only, not all of them. The sample shows roughly 100,000 clones, approximately 90% of them seen only once. This entry comes from a study of control samples from healthy donors and cancer patients. The CDR3 loop spans 12 amino acids. V was clipped by 1 base and J by 7 bases, with 8 bases between them. Germline V CDR1 and CDR2: SGHDT, YYEEEE. The V gene is TRBV5-6, the J gene TRBJ1-1, with D uncertain. This sequence originates from a man aged 30 to 39 in good health. The sequencing input was blood. CDR3 bases: TGTGCCAGCAGCTTGTTGTTTGGTGAAGCTTTCTTT. Protein product: CASSLLFGEAFF.